Listed here are 21 T cell receptor beta chains from one sample, sequenced in a study of blood T cell repertoires in COVID-19. The method was immunoSEQ multiplex PCR; TCRdb's version includes in-frame clones alone and lacks a portion of them. The sample lists 250,000 to 350,000 clones, about 90% seen once, with 2% to 2.5% in the top ten. Sequences were obtained from peripheral blood. Receptor source: a woman in her fifties or sixties who had recovered from COVID-19.

This chain connects TRBV5-4 to TRBJ2-3, with TRBD2 identical over 12 bases. The CDR3 is 16 amino acids. Germline V lookup: CDR1 SGHNT, CDR2 YYREEE (reference sequence). V shed 4 bases, J shed 6 bases, and the junction held 9 bases outside the gene matches. CDR3 residues: CASSITSGGPQDTQYF. In DNA form, the CDR3 reads TGTGCCAGCAGCATAACTAGCGGGGGGCCCCAGGATACGCAGTATTTT.

V gene TRBV27 combines with J gene TRBJ2-1, with 10 bases that match TRBD2. V lost 5 bases and J lost 13; bases outside the gene matches: 5. Germline V lookup: CDR1 MNHEY, CDR2 SMNVEV (reference sequence). The CDR3 has 12 amino acids. The DNA for the CDR3 is TGTGCCAGCAGTCCTAGCGGGGGACCTCAGTTCTTC. Its protein product is CASSPSGGPQFF.

The genes are TRBV12-3 or TRBV12-4 and TRBJ2-3; no definite D call. There are 13 residues in the CDR3. Trimming left V 7 bases short and J 2 bases short, with 10 bases between. The CDR3 reads CASKMSVTDTQYF. CDR3 DNA sequence: TGTGCCAGCAAAATGTCGGTCACAGATACGCAGTATTTT.

The rearrangement joins TRBV3-1 (or the pseudogene TRBV3-2) to TRBJ2-1, with a weak D call TRBD2 (6 bases). V was shortened by 8 bases and J by 6 bases, with 14 bases between the two germline ends. Per germline, CDR1 LGHDT and CDR2 YNNKEL (reference sequence). The CDR3 has 13 residues. Here the CDR3 reads CASQQLAANEQFF. CDR3 sequence (DNA): TGTGCCAGCCAACAATTAGCGGCCAATGAGCAGTTCTTC.

The chain carries TRBV11-2 and TRBJ1-1; D perhaps matches TRBD1 (6 bases). V was shortened by 0 bases and J by 4 bases, with 12 bases between the two germline ends. Germline CDR1 and CDR2: SGHAT and FQNNGV. This CDR3 spans 15 amino acids. CDR3 in amino acids: CASSLDGGRGTEAFF. In DNA, the CDR3 is TGTGCCAGCAGCTTAGACGGGGGGCGGGGCACTGAAGCTTTCTTT.

The CDR3: CASGLQLNYGYTF. CDR3 nucleotide sequence: TGTGCCAGCGGGCTACAACTTAACTATGGCTACACCTTC. The chain is built from TRBV27 and TRBJ1-2; D gene uncertain. CDR3 length: 13 amino acids. Germline CDR1 and CDR2: MNHEY and SMNVEV (reference sequence). Deletions cut 8 bases from V and 1 base from J, with 11 bases between.

The chain has TRBV20-1 and TRBJ1-1; D is uncertain. Germline CDR1 DFQATT, CDR2 SNEGSKA (reference sequence). This CDR3 is built from 11 residues. V was trimmed by 5 bases and J by 4 bases, leaving 8 bases between them. CDR3 coding DNA: TGCAGTGCTTCCCGGGGCACTGAAGCTTTCTTT. Translated: CSASRGTEAFF.

The chain is built from TRBV7-6 and TRBJ2-1, with D tentatively TRBD2 (6 bases). The CDR3 loop spans 16 amino acids. V lost 1 base and J 8 bases, leaving 18 bases between the germline ends. The V gene's germline CDR1 is SGHVS and CDR2 FNYEAQ. The CDR3 sequence is CASSLVVTGGSDEQFF. Here the CDR3 DNA reads TGTGCCAGCAGCTTAGTAGTTACTGGGGGGTCGGATGAGCAGTTCTTC.

This chain links TRBV27 with TRBJ2-3; 10 bases are a match to TRBD2. V lost 4 bases and J lost 3; bases outside the gene matches: 4. CDR1 and CDR2 (germline): MNHEY, SMNVEV (reference sequence). The length of the CDR3 is 15 residues. The CDR3 DNA reads as TGTGCCAGCAGTTATGGAGCGGGAGGGACAGATACGCAGTATTTT. Protein product: CASSYGAGGTDTQYF.

The chain has TRBV18 and TRBJ2-1; tentative D call: TRBD1 (5 bases). Germline CDR1 KGHSH, CDR2 LQKENI. The CDR3 is 12 amino acids. Trimming took 8 bases from V and 5 from J, leaving 10 bases between them. CDR3 protein: CASSRENNEQFF. In DNA form, the CDR3 reads TGTGCCAGCAGCAGGGAAAACAATGAGCAGTTCTTC.

V usage is TRBV30 and J usage is TRBJ1-5, with 11 bases lining up with TRBD1. V lost 2 bases, J lost 6 bases, and 6 bases stayed unmatched. CDR3 length: 15 residues. The germline CDR1 and CDR2 sequences are GTSNPN and SVGIG (reference sequence). The CDR3 DNA sequence: TGTGCCTGGAGTACCGGGACAGGGGGAGGTCAGCCCCAGCATTTT. Protein product: CAWSTGTGGGQPQHF. Looking up the rest from reference TRBV30 and TRBJ1-5 gives the full variable domain: SQTIHQWPATLVQPVGSPLSLECTVEGTSNPNLYWYRQAAGRGLQLLFYSVGIGQISSEVPQNLSASRPQDRQFILSSKKLLLSDSGFYLCAWSTGTGGGQPQHFGDGTRLSIL.

This clone has only one observation. The chain combines TRBV30 with TRBJ1-2; no reliable D call. There are 12 residues in the CDR3. Trimming took 3 bases from V and 8 from J, leaving 13 bases between them. From germline, CDR1 is GTSNPN and CDR2 SVGIG (reference sequence). The CDR3 protein is CAWRPREAGYTF. DNA for the CDR3: TGTGCCTGGAGGCCGCGGGAAGCAGGCTACACCTTC.

V and J are TRBV9 and TRBJ1-2; D perhaps matches TRBD1 (6 bases). Germline V CDR1 and CDR2: SGDLS, YYNGEE. The CDR3 length is 15 residues. V lost 0 bases, J lost 5 bases, and 14 bases lay in between. CDR3 sequence reads: CASSVGGTLNYGYTF. As DNA, the CDR3 is TGTGCCAGCAGCGTAGGAGGGACACTAAATTATGGCTACACCTTC. The full variable domain, rest sourced from reference TRBV9 and TRBJ1-2, is DSGVTQTPKHLITATGQRVTLRCSPRSGDLSVYWYQQSLDQGLQFLIQYYNGEERAKGNILERFSAQQFPDLHSELNLSSLELGDSALYFCASSVGGTLNYGYTFGSGTRLTVV.

The rearrangement links TRBV5-5 to TRBJ1-5, with 7 bases lining up with TRBD1. The germline V gene encodes CDR1 SGHKS and CDR2 YYEKEE (reference sequence). V dropped 2 bases and J dropped 4; count of bases not matched to a gene: 9. This CDR3 has 16 amino acids. CDR3 in DNA: TGTGCCAGCAGCTTAGATTGGGGACAGAGAAATCAGCCCCAGCATTTT. Protein product: CASSLDWGQRNQPQHF.

This chain links TRBV3-1 (or the pseudogene TRBV3-2) with TRBJ1-3; D gene ambiguous. The ends were cut back, 4 bases at V and 2 bases at J, with 18 bases in the middle. The CDR3 consists of 17 residues. Germline CDR1 and CDR2: LGHDT and YNNKEL (reference sequence). Here the CDR3 reads CASSPLRVIRAGNTIYF. The CDR3 DNA sequence: TGTGCCAGCAGCCCCTTGCGGGTAATTCGTGCTGGAAACACCATATATTTT.

The CDR3 bases are TGTGCCAGCTCCGACAGGGGTTATCAGCCCCAGCATTTT. The encoded protein is CASSDRGYQPQHF. The genes are TRBV7-8 and TRBJ1-5; 8 bases fit TRBD1. The J segment lost 5 bases and the V segment lost 8 bases, leaving 5 bases of the junction unmatched. The CDR3 consists of 13 residues. CDR1 is SGHVS and CDR2 is FQNEAQ in the germline V gene.

This sequence joins TRBV29-1 and TRBJ2-3; D ambiguous. The CDR3 has 12 residues. Germline CDR1 reads SQVTM; CDR2 reads ANQGSEA. V lost 3 bases, J lost 1 base, and 5 bases lay in between. The CDR3 DNA reads TGCAGCGTTGACCCCGGCACAGATACGCAGTATTTT. This sequence encodes CSVDPGTDTQYF.

The rearrangement links TRBV9 to TRBJ2-2; 8 bases match TRBD2. V shed 3 bases and J 2 bases; nucleotides not matched to a gene: 6. Per the germline V gene, CDR1 is SGDLS and CDR2 is YYNGEE. The CDR3 sequence is 16 residues long. The CDR3, as DNA: TGTGCCAGCAGCGCCACTAGCGGCATAAACACCGGGGAGCTGTTTTTT. It codes for CASSATSGINTGELFF.

The chain is built from TRBV5-4 and TRBJ1-2; 7 bases map to TRBD1. This CDR3 has 15 residues. Germline CDR1 is SGHNT and CDR2 is YYREEE (reference sequence). V was pared by 3 bases and J by 7 bases, with 12 bases of the junction left unmatched. This CDR3 reads CASSSHNEGALGYTF. The DNA of the CDR3 is TGTGCCAGCAGCTCCCATAATGAGGGGGCTCTTGGCTACACCTTC.

This chain links TRBV4-3 with TRBJ2-2; 9 nucleotides match TRBD2. Germline-derived CDR1 and CDR2 are LGHNA and YSLEER. V lost 3 bases, J lost 4 bases, and 12 bases stayed unmatched. The CDR3 runs to 18 residues. As DNA, the CDR3 is TGCGCCAGCAGCCAGGGCAGAACGAGCGGGAGGACCACCGGGGAGCTGTTTTTT. Its protein is CASSQGRTSGRTTGELFF.

This rearrangement joins TRBV7-3 to TRBJ1-6, with D possibly matching TRBD1 (6 bases). Germline lookup yields CDR1 SGHTA and CDR2 FQGTGA. Trimming stripped 6 bases from V and 0 bases from J, with 12 bases between. The CDR3 extends over 16 amino acids. CDR3 DNA sequence: TGTGCCAGCAGACCTAGGGGGAGCTCCTATAATTCACCCCTCCACTTT. Its protein product is CASRPRGSSYNSPLHF.